The 2 T cell receptor beta chains below were found in one sample sequenced in a study of blood T cell repertoires in COVID-19. The method was immunoSEQ multiplex PCR; TCRdb's version includes in-frame clones alone and lacks a portion of them. There are a few hundred thousand clones in the sample; approximately 80% occur only once, and more than 9% lies in the top ten. What was sequenced was peripheral blood. Receptors were obtained from a woman aged 80 or over with acute or convalescent COVID-19.

In its sample, this clone was seen once. The rearrangement uses TRBV10-1 and TRBJ2-7, with 9 bases fitting TRBD1. With 7 bases clipped from V and 2 bases from J, the junction kept 3 bases outside the gene matches. There are 13 residues in the CDR3. The germline gives CDR1 WNHNN, CDR2 SYGVQD (reference sequence). CDR3 protein: CASTGQGTYEQYF. The CDR3 coding sequence is TGCGCCAGCACCGGACAGGGGACCTACGAGCAGTACTTC.

This clone was picked up a small number of times. V usage is TRBV6-5 and J usage is TRBJ2-7; tentatively, D is TRBD2 (5 bases). V was pared by 7 bases and J by 3 bases, with 10 bases between. This CDR3 has 12 residues. The V gene's germline CDR1 is MNHEY and CDR2 SVGAGI. The CDR3 DNA is TGTGCCAGCACCGGACTGGGCTACGAGCAGTACTTC. Encoded protein: CASTGLGYEQYF.